Given below is one T cell receptor beta chain in context. This entry comes from a study of early stage breast cancer tumors. About the study: Invasive lobular carcinomas made up about 30% of the 12 ER+/PR+/HER2- tumors. Average read coverage per sample was 7.5 to 10-fold.

Using immunoSEQ multiplex PCR, the repertoire was profiled, and TCRdb retains in-frame clones only, with some absent. The top ten clones hold about 5% of a sample with roughly 57,000 clones, under 95% of them seen once. CDR3 length equals 15 residues. The V and J ends lost 5 bases and 8 bases, in that order; junction bases with no gene match: 10. Germline loops: CDR1 SGHTA, CDR2 FQGNSA. V usage is TRBV7-2 and J usage is TRBJ1-4; 8 nucleotides align to TRBD1. The source is a person between 70 and 80 years old with breast cancer. Sequenced sample: blood. CDR3 sequence reads: CASSRAGTGNEKLFF. CDR3 in DNA: TGTGCCAGCAGCCGTGCCGGGACAGGAAACGAAAAACTGTTTTTT.